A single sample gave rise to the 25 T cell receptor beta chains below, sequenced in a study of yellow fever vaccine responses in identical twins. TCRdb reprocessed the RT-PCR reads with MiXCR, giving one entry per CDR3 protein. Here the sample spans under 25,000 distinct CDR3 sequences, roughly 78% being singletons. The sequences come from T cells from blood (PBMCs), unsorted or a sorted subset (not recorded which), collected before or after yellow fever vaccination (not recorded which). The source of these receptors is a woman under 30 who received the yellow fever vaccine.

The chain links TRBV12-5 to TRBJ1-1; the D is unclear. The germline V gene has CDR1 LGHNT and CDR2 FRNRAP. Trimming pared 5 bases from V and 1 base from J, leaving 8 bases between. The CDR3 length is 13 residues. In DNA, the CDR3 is TGTGCTAGTGGTAAGACCCGGAACACTGAAGCTTTCTTT. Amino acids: CASGKTRNTEAFF.

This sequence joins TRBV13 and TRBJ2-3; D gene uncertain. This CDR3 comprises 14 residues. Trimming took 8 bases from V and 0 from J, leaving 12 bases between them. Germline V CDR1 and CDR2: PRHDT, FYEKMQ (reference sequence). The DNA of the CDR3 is TGTGCCAGCCGCGCCGAATATAGCACAGATACGCAGTATTTT. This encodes CASRAEYSTDTQYF.

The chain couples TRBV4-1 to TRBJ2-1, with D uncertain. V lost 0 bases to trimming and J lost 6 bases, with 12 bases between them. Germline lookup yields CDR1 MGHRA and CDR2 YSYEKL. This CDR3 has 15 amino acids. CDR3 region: CASSQDQESFNEQFF. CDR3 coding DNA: TGCGCCAGCAGCCAAGATCAAGAGTCTTTCAATGAGCAGTTCTTC.

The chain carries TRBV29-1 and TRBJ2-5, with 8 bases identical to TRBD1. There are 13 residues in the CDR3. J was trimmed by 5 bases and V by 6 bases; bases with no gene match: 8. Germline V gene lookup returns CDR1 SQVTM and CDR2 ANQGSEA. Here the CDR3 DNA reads TGCAGCGTAGCTCAGGGGGCGCGGGAGACCCAGTACTTC. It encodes CSVAQGARETQYF.

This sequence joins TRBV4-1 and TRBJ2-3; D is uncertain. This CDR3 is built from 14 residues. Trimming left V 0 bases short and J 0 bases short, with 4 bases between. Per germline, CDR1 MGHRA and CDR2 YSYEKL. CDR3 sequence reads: CASSQDRSTDTQYF. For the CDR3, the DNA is TGCGCCAGCAGCCAAGACAGGAGCACAGATACGCAGTATTTT.

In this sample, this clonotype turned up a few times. CDR3 residues: CSARRSDKNTDTQYF. The DNA for the CDR3 is TGCAGTGCGAGGAGGAGCGATAAGAACACAGATACGCAGTATTTT. This chain joins TRBV20-1 and TRBJ2-3, with a possible D match to TRBD2 (5 bases). V was trimmed by 6 bases and J by 2 bases, leaving 18 bases between them. The V gene's germline CDR1 is DFQATT and CDR2 SNEGSKA (reference sequence). The CDR3 has 15 amino acids.

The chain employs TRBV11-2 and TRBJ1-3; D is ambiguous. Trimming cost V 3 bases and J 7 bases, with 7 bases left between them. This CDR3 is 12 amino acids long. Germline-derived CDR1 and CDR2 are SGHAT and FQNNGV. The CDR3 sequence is CASSFLRNTIYF. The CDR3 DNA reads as TGTGCCAGCAGCTTTCTCCGGAACACCATATATTTT.

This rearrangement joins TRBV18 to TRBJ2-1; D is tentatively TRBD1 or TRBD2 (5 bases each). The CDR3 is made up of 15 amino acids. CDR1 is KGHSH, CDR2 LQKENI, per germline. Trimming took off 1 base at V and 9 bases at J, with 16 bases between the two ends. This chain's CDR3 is CASSPLGVSRSEQFF. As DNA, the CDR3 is TGTGCCAGCTCACCACTGGGGGTTTCAAGATCTGAGCAGTTCTTC.

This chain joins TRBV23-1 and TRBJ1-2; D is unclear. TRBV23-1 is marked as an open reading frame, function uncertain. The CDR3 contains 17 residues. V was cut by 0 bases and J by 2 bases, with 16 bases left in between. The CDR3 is CASSQSSRPARNYGYTF. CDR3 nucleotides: TGCGCCAGCAGTCAATCTTCTAGGCCGGCACGGAACTATGGCTACACCTTC.

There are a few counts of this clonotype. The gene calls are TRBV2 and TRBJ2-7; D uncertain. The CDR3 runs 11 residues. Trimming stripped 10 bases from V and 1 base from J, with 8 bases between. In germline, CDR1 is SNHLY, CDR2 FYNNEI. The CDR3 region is CATHRSYEQYF. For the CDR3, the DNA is TGTGCCACCCACAGATCCTACGAGCAGTACTTC.

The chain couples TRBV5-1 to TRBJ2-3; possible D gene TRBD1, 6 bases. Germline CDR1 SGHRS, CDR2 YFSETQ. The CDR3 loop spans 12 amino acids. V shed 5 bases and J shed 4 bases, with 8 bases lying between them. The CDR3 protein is CASRTGSDTQYF. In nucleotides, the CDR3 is TGCGCCAGCAGGACAGGTTCAGATACGCAGTATTTT. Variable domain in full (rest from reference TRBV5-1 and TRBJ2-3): KAGVTQTPRYLIKTRGQQVTLSCSPISGHRSVSWYQQTPGQGLQFLFEYFSETQRNKGNFPGRFSGRQFSNSRSEMNVSTLELGDSALYLCASRTGSDTQYFGPGTRLTVL.

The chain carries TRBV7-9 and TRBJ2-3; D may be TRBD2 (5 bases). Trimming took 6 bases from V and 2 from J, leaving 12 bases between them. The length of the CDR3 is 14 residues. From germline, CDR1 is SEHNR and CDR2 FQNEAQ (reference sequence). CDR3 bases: TGTGCCAGCAGGAGCGGTGTCTACACAGATACGCAGTATTTT. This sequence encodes CASRSGVYTDTQYF.

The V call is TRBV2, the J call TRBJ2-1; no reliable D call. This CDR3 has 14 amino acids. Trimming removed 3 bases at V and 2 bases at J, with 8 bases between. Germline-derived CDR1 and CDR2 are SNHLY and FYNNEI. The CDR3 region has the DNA TGTGCCAGCAGTGATGGCAGCCCCTACAATGAGCAGTTCTTC. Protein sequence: CASSDGSPYNEQFF.

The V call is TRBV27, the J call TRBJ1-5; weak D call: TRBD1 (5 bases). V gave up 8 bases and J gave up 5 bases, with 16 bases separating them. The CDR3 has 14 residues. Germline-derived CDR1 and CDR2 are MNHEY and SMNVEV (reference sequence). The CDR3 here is CASSLVGRDQPQHF. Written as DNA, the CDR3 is TGTGCCAGCTCCTTGGTGGGGCGAGATCAGCCCCAGCATTTT.

CDR3 sequence reads: CASSGGGGTQYF. The CDR3 DNA reads TGCGCCAGCAGTGGCGGAGGCGGCACGCAGTATTTT. The V gene is TRBV10-1, the J gene TRBJ2-3, with TRBD2 as a possible D gene (5 bases). There are 12 residues in the CDR3. Germline CDR1 WNHNN, CDR2 SYGVQD (reference sequence). V was clipped by 4 bases and J by 9 bases, with 11 bases between them.

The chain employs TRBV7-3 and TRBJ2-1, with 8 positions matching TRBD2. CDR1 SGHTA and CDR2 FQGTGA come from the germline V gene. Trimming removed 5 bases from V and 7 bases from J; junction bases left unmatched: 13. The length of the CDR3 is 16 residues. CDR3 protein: CASSPRGGTRGNEQFF. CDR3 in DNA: TGTGCCAGCAGCCCCAGGGGAGGGACTAGAGGTAATGAGCAGTTCTTC. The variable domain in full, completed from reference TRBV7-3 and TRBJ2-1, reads GAGVSQTPSNKVTEKGKYVELRCDPISGHTALYWYRQSLGQGPEFLIYFQGTGAADDSGLPNDRFFAVRPEGSVSTLKIQRTERGDSAVYLCASSPRGGTRGNEQFFGPGTRLTVL.

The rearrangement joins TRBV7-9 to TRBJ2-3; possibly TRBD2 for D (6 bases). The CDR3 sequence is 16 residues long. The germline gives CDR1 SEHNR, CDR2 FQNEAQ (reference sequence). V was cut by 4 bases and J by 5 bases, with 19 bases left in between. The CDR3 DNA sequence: TGTGCCAGCAGCTCGCGGTGGGGGGATGAAAGAGATACGCAGTATTTT. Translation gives CASSSRWGDERDTQYF.

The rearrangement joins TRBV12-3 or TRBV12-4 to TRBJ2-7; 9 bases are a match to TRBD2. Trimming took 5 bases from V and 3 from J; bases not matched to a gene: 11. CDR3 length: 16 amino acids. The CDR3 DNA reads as TGTGCCAGCAGTCTCGGGGGTAGCGGGAGTTTCTACGAGCAGTACTTC. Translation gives CASSLGGSGSFYEQYF.

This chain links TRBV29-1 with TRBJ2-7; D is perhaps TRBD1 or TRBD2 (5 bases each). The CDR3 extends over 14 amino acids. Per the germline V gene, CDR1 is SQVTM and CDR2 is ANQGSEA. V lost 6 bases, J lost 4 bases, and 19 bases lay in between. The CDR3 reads CSVVTTGTLYEQYF. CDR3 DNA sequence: TGCAGCGTAGTAACCACCGGGACCCTATACGAGCAGTACTTC.

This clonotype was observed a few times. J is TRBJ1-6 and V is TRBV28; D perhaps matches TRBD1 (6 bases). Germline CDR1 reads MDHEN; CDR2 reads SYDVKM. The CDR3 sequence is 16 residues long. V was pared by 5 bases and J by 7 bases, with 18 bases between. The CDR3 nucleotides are TGTGCCAGCAGTCCCCCACGCAGGGGTCGGAATTCACCCCTCCACTTT. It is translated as CASSPPRRGRNSPLHF.

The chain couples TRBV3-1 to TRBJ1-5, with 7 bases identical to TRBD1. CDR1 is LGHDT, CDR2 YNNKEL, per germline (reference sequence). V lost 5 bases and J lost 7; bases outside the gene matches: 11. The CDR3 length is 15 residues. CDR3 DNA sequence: TGTGCCAGCAGCACCACCCCGACAGGGCGGCAGCCCCAGCATTTT. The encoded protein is CASSTTPTGRQPQHF.

The CDR3 sequence is CASSPDWNNEQFF. CDR3 nucleotides: TGTGCCAGCAGCCCTGACTGGAACAATGAGCAGTTCTTC. The chain employs TRBV11-2 and TRBJ2-1; D is unresolved. V was pared by 5 bases and J by 5 bases, with 10 bases between. The CDR3 runs 13 residues. Germline V gene data show CDR1 as SGHAT and CDR2 as FQNNGV.

This CDR3 is CASSPGQASGQETQYF. CDR3 nucleotide sequence: TGTGCCAGCAGCCCTGGGCAGGCTAGCGGTCAAGAGACCCAGTACTTC. The chain is built from TRBV3-1 and TRBJ2-5, with 7 bases identical to TRBD2. The germline V gene encodes CDR1 LGHDT and CDR2 YNNKEL (reference sequence). The CDR3 is 16 amino acids. J gave up 2 bases and V 4 bases, and 10 bases lay outside the gene matches.

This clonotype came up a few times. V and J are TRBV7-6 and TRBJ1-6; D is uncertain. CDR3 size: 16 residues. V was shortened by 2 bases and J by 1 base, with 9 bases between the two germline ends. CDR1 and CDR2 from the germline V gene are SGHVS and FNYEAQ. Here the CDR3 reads CASSLRMESYNSPLHF. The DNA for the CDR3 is TGTGCCAGCAGCTTAAGGATGGAGTCCTATAATTCACCCCTCCACTTT.

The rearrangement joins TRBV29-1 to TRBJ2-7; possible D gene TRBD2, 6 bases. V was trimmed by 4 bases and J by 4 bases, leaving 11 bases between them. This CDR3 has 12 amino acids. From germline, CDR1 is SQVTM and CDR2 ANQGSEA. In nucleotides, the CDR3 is TGCAGCGTTGCCGGGACTTCTTACGAGCAGTACTTC. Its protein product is CSVAGTSYEQYF.